These T cell receptor beta chains were read from a single sample in a study of blood T cell repertoires in COVID-19. Some clones are missing from TCRdb's copy, which holds only in-frame ones; the method was immunoSEQ multiplex PCR. This table has 400,000 or so clones, approximately 90% appearing once. The sequencing input was peripheral blood. These receptors came from a man aged 18 to 30 with COVID-19, enrolled during active disease. CDR3s include the opening cysteine and the closing phenylalanine or tryptophan. A D gene is named only where the DNA matches it firmly. Size is omitted from some rows. Given values are once, few, many or a class for expanded clones.

abundance,v_gene,j_gene,d_gene,CDR3nt,CDR3aa
NA,TRBV15,TRBJ2-7,NA,TGTGCCACCAGCGAACGGACTACATACGAGCAGTACTTC,CATSERTTYEQYF
once,TRBV5-1,TRBJ1-1,TRBD1,TGCGCCAGCAGCTTGGAGGGGGACAGAGAAGCTTTCTTT,CASSLEGDREAFF
NA,TRBV7-2,TRBJ2-5,TRBD1,TGTGCCAGCAGCCAGGGACAGGGTAAAGAGACCCAGTACTTC,CASSQGQGKETQYF
NA,TRBV19,TRBJ1-5,NA,TGTGCCAGTAGTAATCGGGGGGGACGCAATCAGCCCCAGCATTTT,CASSNRGGRNQPQHF
NA,TRBV5-1,TRBJ2-3,NA,TGCGCCAGCAGCAATCGTAACCCAGATCGCACAGATACGCAGTATTTT,CASSNRNPDRTDTQYF
NA,TRBV5-1,TRBJ2-7,TRBD1,TGCGCCAGCAGCTTGGAACAGGGGGGCTACGAGCAGTACTTC,CASSLEQGGYEQYF
NA,TRBV18,TRBJ1-5,NA,TGTGCCAGCTCACCAGGGGAGGATCAGCCCCAGCATTTT,CASSPGEDQPQHF
NA,TRBV9,TRBJ2-5,TRBD2,TGTGCCAGCAGCGTAGCTCCCCCCGAGCGGGGGGGAGAGACCCAGTACTTC,CASSVAPPERGGETQYF
NA,TRBV11-2,TRBJ1-1,NA,TGTGCCAGCAGCTTATGGCACTACAGGGTGAAGACTGAAGCTTTCTTT,CASSLWHYRVKTEAFF
NA,TRBV27,TRBJ2-7,NA,TGTGCCAGCAGTTTGCGGGGCGCGTCCTACGAGCAGTACTTC,CASSLRGASYEQYF
NA,TRBV19,TRBJ2-3,TRBD2,TGTGCCAGTAGTATTGGACTAGCGGGAGTTTTTACAGATACGCAGTATTTT,CASSIGLAGVFTDTQYF
NA,TRBV19,TRBJ2-3,NA,TGTGCCAGTAGTGATAGCAGATCAGATACGCAGTATTTT,CASSDSRSDTQYF
once,TRBV18,TRBJ2-7,NA,TGTGCCAGCTCACCACCAGTCAGGTCCTACGAGCAGTACTTC,CASSPPVRSYEQYF
NA,TRBV9,TRBJ2-5,TRBD2,TGTGCCAGCAGCGTAGCCACTAGCGGAGAGACCCAGTACTTC,CASSVATSGETQYF
few,TRBV6-5,TRBJ2-1,TRBD2,TGTGCCAGCAGTCACTACGGGAGTAGCGGGGGGGAAAGTCAGTTCTTC,CASSHYGSSGGESQFF
NA,TRBV5-1,TRBJ1-4,TRBD1,TGCGCCAGCAGCCCGGCAGGACAGGGGAATGAAAAACTGTTTTTT,CASSPAGQGNEKLFF
NA,TRBV28,TRBJ1-1,NA,TGTGCCAGCACAAGGCCGGGCACTGAAGCTTTCTTT,CASTRPGTEAFF
NA,TRBV2,TRBJ1-1,NA,TGTGCCAGCAGTGATTGGTCCACAGTGAACACTGAAGCTTTCTTT,CASSDWSTVNTEAFF
NA,TRBV29-1,TRBJ2-1,NA,TGCAGCGTTGTACCCGGGTTCGATGAGCAGTTCTTC,CSVVPGFDEQFF
NA,TRBV5-1,TRBJ2-2,NA,TGCGCCAGCAGCTTGGACTCCTATTACGGGGAGCTGTTTTTT,CASSLDSYYGELFF
NA,TRBV5-1,TRBJ2-1,NA,TGCGCCAGCAGCGAACGGACGGGATACGATGAGCAGTTCTTC,CASSERTGYDEQFF
NA,TRBV11-2,TRBJ2-3,NA,TGTGCCAGCAGCTTAGGGGCGAGTAGGACAGATACGCAGTATTTT,CASSLGASRTDTQYF
NA,TRBV6-4,TRBJ1-5,NA,TGTGCCAGCAGTGAGGGCAGCAATCAGCCCCAGCATTTT,CASSEGSNQPQHF
NA,TRBV18,TRBJ2-7,NA,TGTGCCAGCTCACCAAGCACGGGGGACGACGAGCAGTACTTC,CASSPSTGDDEQYF
NA,TRBV5-1,TRBJ2-1,TRBD1,TGCGCCAGCAGCACCGGGACAGGGACTACCTACAATGAGCAGTTCTTC,CASSTGTGTTYNEQFF
NA,TRBV5-6,TRBJ2-7,TRBD1,TGTGCCAGCAGCTTCTGGACAGGGGGGTACTACGAGCAGTACTTC,CASSFWTGGYYEQYF
NA,TRBV2,TRBJ2-1,TRBD2,TGTGCCAGCAGTGAAGGACTAGCGGTTTACAATGAGCAGTTCTTC,CASSEGLAVYNEQFF
NA,TRBV3-1/TRBV3-2,TRBJ1-6,TRBD1,TGTGCCAGCAGCCAGGGACAGGGGAATTCACCCCTCCACTTT,CASSQGQGNSPLHF
NA,TRBV10-2,TRBJ1-5,NA,TGCGCCAGCCGGGAGGGGGGAAGCAATCAGCCCCAGCATTTT,CASREGGSNQPQHF
NA,TRBV2,TRBJ1-1,NA,TGTGCCAGCAGTGAGTGGAGGGAGGCTTTCTTT,CASSEWREAFF
once,TRBV5-1,TRBJ2-1,TRBD2,TGCGCCAGCAGCTTGTCCGAGACTAGCGTGTACAATGAGCAGTTCTTC,CASSLSETSVYNEQFF
NA,TRBV5-4,TRBJ2-7,NA,TGTGCCAGCAGCAGCCGGGAACTAGGTCCCAGCGAGCAGTACTTC,CASSSRELGPSEQYF
NA,TRBV19,TRBJ2-3,TRBD2,TGTGCCAGTAGTTTCAGACTAGCGGGAGGGCAAGATACGCAGTATTTT,CASSFRLAGGQDTQYF
NA,TRBV4-1,TRBJ2-2,NA,TGCGCCAGCAGCCAACCCAGGGCCACCGGGGAGCTGTTTTTT,CASSQPRATGELFF
NA,TRBV7-7,TRBJ2-1,TRBD2,TGTGCCAGCAGCTTAGGCCCCCTCGGCGGGAGCTCCTACAATGAGCAGTTCTTC,CASSLGPLGGSSYNEQFF
NA,TRBV29-1,TRBJ2-7,TRBD1,TGCAGCGCCCTAGGGGGGACAGGGGCCAACGAGCAGTACTTC,CSALGGTGANEQYF
NA,TRBV30,TRBJ1-5,NA,TGTGCCTGGAGTGTACGGGTTTGGCGGGGAGGTTATAGCAATCAGCCCCAGCATTTT,CAWSVRVWRGGYSNQPQHF
NA,TRBV7-9,TRBJ2-1,TRBD2,TGTGCCAGCCTGCGGGAGGGTTCCTACAATGAGCAGTTCTTC,CASLREGSYNEQFF
NA,TRBV2,TRBJ2-2,TRBD2,TGTGCCAGCAGGGAGCTAGCGGGTTACACCGGGGAGCTGTTTTTT,CASRELAGYTGELFF
NA,TRBV10-3,TRBJ2-1,TRBD2,TGTGCCATCAATGGGGGGCTAGCGGGAGTTCGGGAGCAGTTCTTC,CAINGGLAGVREQFF
NA,TRBV5-4,TRBJ2-3,TRBD2,TGTGCCAGCAGCTGGACTAGCGGGTCTAGCACAGATACGCAGTATTTT,CASSWTSGSSTDTQYF
NA,TRBV28,TRBJ2-1,TRBD2,TGTGCCAGCAGTCCCACCGGGCTAGCGGGAGACGATGAGCAGTTCTTC,CASSPTGLAGDDEQFF
NA,TRBV4-1,TRBJ1-5,TRBD1,TGCGCCAGCAGCCAAGATCTGGGCAGGGGGTCCAATCAGCCCCAGCATTTT,CASSQDLGRGSNQPQHF
NA,TRBV7-3,TRBJ2-1,TRBD2,TGTGCCAGCAGCTTAAACCCCGGGACTAGCGTCCTCAATGAGCAGTTCTTC,CASSLNPGTSVLNEQFF
NA,TRBV7-9,TRBJ2-1,NA,TGTGCCAGCAGCTTAGCGCCGGGACATACCTACAATGAGCAGTTCTTC,CASSLAPGHTYNEQFF
NA,TRBV4-1,TRBJ2-2,NA,TGCGCCAGCAGCCACCAGGGGCCCGGGGAGCTGTTTTTT,CASSHQGPGELFF
NA,TRBV7-2,TRBJ2-3,NA,TGTGCCAGCAGCTTGTCCCCTAGCCTAGCGAGCACAGATACGCAGTATTTT,CASSLSPSLASTDTQYF
NA,TRBV24-1,TRBJ1-1,TRBD1,TGTGCCACCAGTGATTCCCGACAGGGGATGAAAGCTTTCTTT,CATSDSRQGMKAFF
NA,TRBV6-5,TRBJ1-6,TRBD1,TGTGCCAGCAGCCCACAGGGGACTAATTCACCCCTCCACTTT,CASSPQGTNSPLHF
NA,TRBV12-5,TRBJ2-7,TRBD1,TGTGCTAGTGGTCGGGGCACAGGGGTTGGCTACGAGCAGTACTTC,CASGRGTGVGYEQYF
NA,TRBV5-1,TRBJ2-7,TRBD1,TGCGCCAGCAGAGCCGCCGGGACAGGGGGCTTCGAGCAGTACTTC,CASRAAGTGGFEQYF
NA,TRBV6-5,TRBJ1-1,NA,TGTGCCAGCTCTTGGAACACTGAAGCTTTCTTT,CASSWNTEAFF
few,TRBV7-9,TRBJ2-7,NA,TGTGCCACCTCTCCTCGGACAGCAGCCGACGAGCAGTACTTC,CATSPRTAADEQYF
NA,TRBV20-1,TRBJ2-7,NA,TGCAGTGCTAGTCGCGATTTCAACTACGAGCAGTACTTC,CSASRDFNYEQYF
NA,TRBV7-3,TRBJ2-1,NA,TGTGCCAGCAGCTCACACGCTAGGAATGAGCAGTTCTTC,CASSSHARNEQFF
NA,TRBV2,TRBJ2-5,TRBD1,TGTGCCACGAACAGGGGGCGCGGGCAAGAGACCCAGTACTTC,CATNRGRGQETQYF
NA,TRBV3-1/TRBV3-2,TRBJ2-7,NA,TGTGCCAGCAGTGGAACCGGGGGGGAGACAGGGAGAAGCGAGCAGTACTTC,CASSGTGGETGRSEQYF
once,TRBV7-2,TRBJ2-2,NA,TGTGCCAGCAGCTCCTTGCTCCGGGACTTGATGAACACCGGGGAGCTGTTTTTT,CASSSLLRDLMNTGELFF
few,TRBV6-5,TRBJ2-2,NA,TGTGCCAGCAGTTACTCGAGGGCCGGGGAGCTGTTTTTT,CASSYSRAGELFF